A few counts support the clone carrying this TCR beta chain. What it binds is not known. This sample stems from a study of identical twins. Between the trimmed V and J ends, which lost 3 bases and 4 bases, there was a span of 11 bases. CDR3 length: 14 amino acids. Germline lookup yields CDR1 KGHSH and CDR2 LQKENI. A template switching step contributed a universal primer site, while unique molecular identifiers were present in the cDNA. TCRdb processed the 5' RACE reads anew with MiXCR; each CDR3 protein has one entry. The table shows about 250,000 distinct CDR3 sequences, with about 14% occurring only once. Study results and limitations: While abundant cord blood beta clonotypes carried fewer insertions, memory repertoires showed no such pattern. Excess sharing between twins was weaker in beta out-of-frame sequences.

Healthy Caucasians, and only they, were the donors. The sequencing input was memory (CD45RO+) T cells sorted from blood. The chain has TRBV18 and TRBJ2-3, with D maybe TRBD2 (5 bases). This sequence originates from a woman under 30 in good health. CDR3 sequence: CASSPTASPDTQYF. The CDR3, as DNA: TGTGCCAGCTCACCGACGGCTAGCCCAGATACGCAGTATTTT.